This TCR beta chain was retrieved from a study of blood T cell repertoires in COVID-19. For the study at large: Acute and convalescent COVID-19 samples came from the United States, Italy and Spain.

Repertoires were generated with immunoSEQ multiplex PCR, while TCRdb's copy carries only in-frame clones and drops some. Of about 280,000 clones in the sample, about four fifths are singletons; the top ten hold more than 8%. V lost 2 bases, J lost 3 bases, and 9 bases stayed unmatched. CDR3 size: 17 residues. Sample: peripheral blood. The receptor comes from a woman in her forties or fifties who had recovered from COVID-19. The V call is TRBV23-1, the J call TRBJ1-1; 10 positions match TRBD1. TRBV23-1 is flagged as an ORF with uncertain function. The CDR3 loop reads CASSQEFTGQGDTEAFF. Here the CDR3 DNA reads TGCGCCAGCAGTCAAGAGTTCACAGGACAGGGGGACACTGAAGCTTTCTTT.